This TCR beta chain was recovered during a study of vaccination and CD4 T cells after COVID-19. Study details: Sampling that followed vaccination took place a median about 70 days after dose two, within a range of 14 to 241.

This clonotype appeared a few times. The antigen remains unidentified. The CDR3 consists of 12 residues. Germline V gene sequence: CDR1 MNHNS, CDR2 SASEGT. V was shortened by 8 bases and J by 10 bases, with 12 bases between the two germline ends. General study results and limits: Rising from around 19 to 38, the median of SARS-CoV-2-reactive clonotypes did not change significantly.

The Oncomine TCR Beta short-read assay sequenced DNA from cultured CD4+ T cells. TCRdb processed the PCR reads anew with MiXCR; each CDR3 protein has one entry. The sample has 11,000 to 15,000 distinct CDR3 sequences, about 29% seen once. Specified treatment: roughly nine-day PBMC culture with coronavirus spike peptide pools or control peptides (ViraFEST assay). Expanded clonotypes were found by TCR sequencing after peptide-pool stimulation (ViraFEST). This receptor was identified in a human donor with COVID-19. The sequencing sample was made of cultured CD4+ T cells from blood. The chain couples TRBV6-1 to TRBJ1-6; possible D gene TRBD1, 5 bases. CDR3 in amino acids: CASGTWGSPLHF. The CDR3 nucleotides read TGTGCCAGCGGTACGTGGGGCTCACCCCTCCACTTT.